This entry lists 6 T cell receptor beta chains sequenced from one sample in a study of blood T cell repertoires in COVID-19. Measured with immunoSEQ multiplex PCR; TCRdb has only the in-frame clones, and not every one. The sample lists around 100,000 clones; 87% were seen once. Sequenced sample: peripheral blood. The receptors come from a human donor in a cohort sampled during active COVID-19.

The chain combines TRBV5-1 with TRBJ1-2; no clear D. V was cut by 0 bases and J by 6 bases, with 12 bases left in between. The length of the CDR3 is 14 residues. Germline CDR1 is SGHRS and CDR2 is YFSETQ. The CDR3 protein is CASSLESGRDGYTF. CDR3 sequence (DNA): TGCGCCAGCAGCTTGGAGTCAGGTCGAGATGGCTACACCTTC.

The chain combines TRBV13 with TRBJ1-1; D is perhaps TRBD1 (5 bases). V lost 1 base and J lost 1, with 7 bases in between. Germline assignment: CDR1 PRHDT and CDR2 FYEKMQ (reference sequence). This CDR3 comprises 14 residues. CDR3 in amino acids: CASSLAQANTEAFF. CDR3 DNA: TGTGCCAGCAGCTTAGCACAGGCGAACACTGAAGCTTTCTTT.

The CDR3 nucleotides read TGTGCCATCGGGGCAGCCAGACCCGGGGAGCTGTTTTTT. Amino acids: CAIGAARPGELFF. The chain joins TRBV10-3 to TRBJ2-2; a possible D gene is TRBD1 (5 bases). This CDR3 contains 13 residues. V was pared by 8 bases and J by 6 bases, with 13 bases between. Germline V gene data show CDR1 as ENHRY and CDR2 as SYGVKD.

The genes are TRBV19 and TRBJ1-2, with D unresolved. The V end lost 0 bases, the J end lost 2 bases, and 4 bases lay between the germline ends. The CDR3 sequence is 13 residues long. The germline gives CDR1 LNHDA, CDR2 SQIVND (reference sequence). CDR3 in DNA: TGTGCCAGTAGTATAGACGGGAACTATGGCTACACCTTC. Translating gives CASSIDGNYGYTF.

This clone was seen a handful of times. The chain carries TRBV19 and TRBJ1-5, with 10 bases aligning to TRBD1. This CDR3 has 15 residues. The V and J ends lost 4 bases and 2 bases, in that order; junction bases with no gene match: 2. CDR1 is LNHDA and CDR2 is SQIVND in the germline V gene (reference sequence). The CDR3 DNA sequence: TGTGCCAGTAGTACTGGGACAGGGGGCAATCAGCCCCAGCATTTT. Translated: CASSTGTGGNQPQHF.

This chain uses TRBV6-6 with TRBJ1-1; a weak D match, TRBD1 (6 bases). The germline V gene has CDR1 MNHNY and CDR2 SVGAGI (reference sequence). CDR3 size: 13 residues. V was trimmed by 6 bases and J by 11 bases, leaving 19 bases between them. The DNA of the CDR3 is TGTGCCAGCAGCCCCGGGACACGATCGGTTGCTTTCTTT. The encoded protein is CASSPGTRSVAFF.